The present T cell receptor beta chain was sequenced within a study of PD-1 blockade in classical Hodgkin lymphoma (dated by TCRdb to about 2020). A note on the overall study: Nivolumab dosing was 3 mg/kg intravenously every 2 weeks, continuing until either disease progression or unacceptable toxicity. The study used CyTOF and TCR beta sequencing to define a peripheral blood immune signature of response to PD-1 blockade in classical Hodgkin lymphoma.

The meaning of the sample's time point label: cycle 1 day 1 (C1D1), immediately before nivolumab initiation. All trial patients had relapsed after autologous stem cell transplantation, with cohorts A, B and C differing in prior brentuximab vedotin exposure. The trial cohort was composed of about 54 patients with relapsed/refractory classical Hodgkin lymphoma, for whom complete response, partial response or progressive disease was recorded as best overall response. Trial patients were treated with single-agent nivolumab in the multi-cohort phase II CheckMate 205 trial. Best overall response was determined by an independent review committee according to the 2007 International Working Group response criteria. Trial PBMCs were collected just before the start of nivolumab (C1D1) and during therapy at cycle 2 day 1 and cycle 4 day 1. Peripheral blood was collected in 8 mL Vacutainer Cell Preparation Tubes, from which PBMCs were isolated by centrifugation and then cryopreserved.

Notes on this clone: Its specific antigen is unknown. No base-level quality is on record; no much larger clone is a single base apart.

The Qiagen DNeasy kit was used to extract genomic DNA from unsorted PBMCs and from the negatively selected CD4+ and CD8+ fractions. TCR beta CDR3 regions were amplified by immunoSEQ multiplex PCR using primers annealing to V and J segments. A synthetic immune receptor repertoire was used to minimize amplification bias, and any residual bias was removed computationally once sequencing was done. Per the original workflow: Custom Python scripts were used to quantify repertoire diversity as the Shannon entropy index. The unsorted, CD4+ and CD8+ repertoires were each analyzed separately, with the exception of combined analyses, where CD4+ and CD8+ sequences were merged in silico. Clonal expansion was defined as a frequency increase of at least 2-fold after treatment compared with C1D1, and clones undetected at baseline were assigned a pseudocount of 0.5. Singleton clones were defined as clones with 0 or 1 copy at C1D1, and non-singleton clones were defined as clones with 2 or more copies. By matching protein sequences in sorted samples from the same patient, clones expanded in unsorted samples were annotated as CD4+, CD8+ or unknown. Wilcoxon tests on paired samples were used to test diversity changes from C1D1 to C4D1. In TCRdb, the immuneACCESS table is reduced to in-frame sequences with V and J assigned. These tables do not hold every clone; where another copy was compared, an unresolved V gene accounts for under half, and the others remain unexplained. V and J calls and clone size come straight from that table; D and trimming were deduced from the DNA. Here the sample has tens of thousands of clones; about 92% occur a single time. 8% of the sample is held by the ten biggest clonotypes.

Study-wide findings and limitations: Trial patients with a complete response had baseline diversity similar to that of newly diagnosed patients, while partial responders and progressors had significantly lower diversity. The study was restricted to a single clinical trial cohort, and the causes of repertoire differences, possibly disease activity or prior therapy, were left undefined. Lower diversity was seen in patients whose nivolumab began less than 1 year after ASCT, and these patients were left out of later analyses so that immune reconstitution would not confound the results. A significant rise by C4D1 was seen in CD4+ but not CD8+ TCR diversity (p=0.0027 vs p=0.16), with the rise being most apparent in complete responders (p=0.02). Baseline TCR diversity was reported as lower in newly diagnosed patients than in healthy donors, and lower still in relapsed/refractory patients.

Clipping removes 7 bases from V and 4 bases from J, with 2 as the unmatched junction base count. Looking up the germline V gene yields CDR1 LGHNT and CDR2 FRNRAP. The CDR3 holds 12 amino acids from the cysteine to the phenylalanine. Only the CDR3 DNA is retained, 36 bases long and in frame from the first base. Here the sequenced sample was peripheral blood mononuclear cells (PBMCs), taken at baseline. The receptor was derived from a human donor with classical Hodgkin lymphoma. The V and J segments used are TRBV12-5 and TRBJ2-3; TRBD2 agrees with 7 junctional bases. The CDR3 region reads CASATSADTQYF. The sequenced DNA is TGTGCTAGTGCCACTAGCGCAGATACGCAGTATTTT.